The sequence of this T cell receptor beta chain was determined in a study of blood T cell repertoires in COVID-19. The overall study: Sites in the United States, Italy and Spain provided acute and convalescent COVID-19 samples.

Sequenced by immunoSEQ multiplex PCR; TCRdb stores in-frame clones only, minus some. This table has approximately 150,000 clones, over 70% appearing once. V lost 3 bases, J lost 12 bases, and 7 bases stayed unmatched. Germline CDR1 is LNHDA and CDR2 is SQIVND (reference sequence). This CDR3 region has 15 residues. Participant ages covered about 18 to 100 years across 20 to 25 US areas. The sample was PBMCs or T cells enriched from blood (not recorded which). The chain recombines TRBV19 with TRBJ2-1; 14 positions agree with TRBD2. This receptor was identified in a man aged 65 to 85 who had been exposed to COVID-19. The CDR3 region has the DNA TGTGCCAGTAGTATGGGACTAGCGGGGGTTTTTGGGCAGTTCTTC. This sequence encodes CASSMGLAGVFGQFF.